Listed below are T cell receptor beta chains from one sample, sequenced in a study of CXCR3-negative and CXCR3-positive naive CD8 T cells. TCRdb reprocessed the 5' RACE reads; each CDR3 protein has one entry and no DNA is given. In total, the table holds 6,000 to 8,500 distinct CDR3 sequences. What was sequenced was naive CXCR3+ CD8+ T cells from blood. These TCRs come from a human donor in good health. Some clones in this sample may be carry-over from other donors' samples. Each CDR3 is given with its conserved first and last residue. Each record gives: CDR3 protein, V gene, J gene, clone size. Clone sizes are given selectively: once, few, many, or a class where the clone is expanded.

CDR3 protein: CASSSDPSGGSYNEQFF
V gene: TRBV7-8
J gene: TRBJ2-1
clone size: medium-sized

CDR3 protein: CSVYLQGYEQYF
V gene: TRBV29-1
J gene: TRBJ2-7
clone size: -

CDR3 protein: CSAREWTVGGGETQYF
V gene: TRBV20-1
J gene: TRBJ2-5
clone size: medium-sized

CDR3 protein: CSARKRNEQFF
V gene: TRBV20-1
J gene: TRBJ2-1
clone size: -

CDR3 protein: CSVVGDSYNEQFF
V gene: TRBV29-1
J gene: TRBJ2-1
clone size: -

CDR3 protein: CASSLGQGISYEQYF
V gene: TRBV5-1
J gene: TRBJ2-7
clone size: -

CDR3 protein: CASSQEGETQYF
V gene: TRBV4-2
J gene: TRBJ2-5
clone size: medium-sized

CDR3 protein: CASSPEGTEAFF
V gene: TRBV5-1
J gene: TRBJ1-1
clone size: -

CDR3 protein: CATKNSSYEQYF
V gene: TRBV7-9
J gene: TRBJ2-7
clone size: -

CDR3 protein: CASSSQGSSYEQYF
V gene: TRBV13
J gene: TRBJ2-7
clone size: -

CDR3 protein: CASRTDGGWDNSPLHF
V gene: TRBV28
J gene: TRBJ1-6
clone size: -

CDR3 protein: CASSYETANTGELFF
V gene: TRBV6-5
J gene: TRBJ2-2
clone size: -

CDR3 protein: CATSSRLAGLLNTGELFF
V gene: TRBV15
J gene: TRBJ2-2
clone size: -

CDR3 protein: CSVEGDTDSTDTQYF
V gene: TRBV29-1
J gene: TRBJ2-3
clone size: medium-sized

CDR3 protein: CASILADGYEQFF
V gene: TRBV7-7
J gene: TRBJ2-1
clone size: -

CDR3 protein: CASSSLRYEQYF
V gene: TRBV12-3/TRBV12-4
J gene: TRBJ2-7
clone size: -

CDR3 protein: CAIRGTRDEQYF
V gene: TRBV10-3
J gene: TRBJ2-1
clone size: -

CDR3 protein: CASSLNRGFTEAFF
V gene: TRBV5-1
J gene: TRBJ1-1
clone size: medium-sized

CDR3 protein: CASSSQEGYYGYTF
V gene: TRBV5-5
J gene: TRBJ1-2
clone size: medium-sized

CDR3 protein: CASSLTGGGGGELFF
V gene: TRBV27
J gene: TRBJ2-2
clone size: -

CDR3 protein: CASSLGTGWNYEQYF
V gene: TRBV5-1
J gene: TRBJ2-7
clone size: -

CDR3 protein: CASSLGQASNQPQHF
V gene: TRBV5-1
J gene: TRBJ1-5
clone size: medium-sized

CDR3 protein: CASSLTANNEKLFF
V gene: TRBV28
J gene: TRBJ1-4
clone size: -

CDR3 protein: CASRPTGETPYNEQFF
V gene: TRBV6-1
J gene: TRBJ2-1
clone size: medium-sized

CDR3 protein: CASSMGQGASYEQYF
V gene: TRBV5-4
J gene: TRBJ2-7
clone size: medium-sized

CDR3 protein: CASSRSTYEQFF
V gene: TRBV3-1
J gene: TRBJ2-1
clone size: medium-sized

CDR3 protein: CASSKSTDQPQHF
V gene: TRBV7-9
J gene: TRBJ1-5
clone size: -

CDR3 protein: CASGTGQGISRYEQYF
V gene: TRBV12-5
J gene: TRBJ2-7
clone size: medium-sized

CDR3 protein: CASSLSWGQPQHF
V gene: TRBV27
J gene: TRBJ1-5
clone size: medium-sized

CDR3 protein: CASSLAVDSSYGYTF
V gene: TRBV5-1
J gene: TRBJ1-2
clone size: -

CDR3 protein: CASSVGLAGGWTDTQYF
V gene: TRBV5-1
J gene: TRBJ2-3
clone size: medium-sized

CDR3 protein: CASSPDGNYEQFF
V gene: TRBV2
J gene: TRBJ2-1
clone size: -

CDR3 protein: CASSDELERYNEQFF
V gene: TRBV2
J gene: TRBJ2-1
clone size: medium-sized

CDR3 protein: CASSPRADRVYGNTEAFF
V gene: TRBV7-9
J gene: TRBJ1-1
clone size: -

CDR3 protein: CASSQENQRSSGANVLTF
V gene: TRBV3-1
J gene: TRBJ2-6
clone size: -

CDR3 protein: CASSLSTSALELAEQYF
V gene: TRBV27
J gene: TRBJ2-7
clone size: -

CDR3 protein: CASSESGLPKGEQFF
V gene: TRBV6-4
J gene: TRBJ2-1
clone size: -

CDR3 protein: CASSTLSTDTQYF
V gene: TRBV19
J gene: TRBJ2-3
clone size: -

CDR3 protein: CASSFDDTQYF
V gene: TRBV11-2
J gene: TRBJ2-3
clone size: -

CDR3 protein: CAGPSLHCSNEQFF
V gene: TRBV28
J gene: TRBJ2-1
clone size: medium-sized

CDR3 protein: CASSPPGVEPQHF
V gene: TRBV28
J gene: TRBJ1-5
clone size: medium-sized

CDR3 protein: CASRNTQQGSYNEQFF
V gene: TRBV28
J gene: TRBJ2-1
clone size: medium-sized

CDR3 protein: CAISERTSGSDTGELFF
V gene: TRBV10-3
J gene: TRBJ2-2
clone size: medium-sized

CDR3 protein: CASRPSKRRHTDTQYF
V gene: TRBV3-1
J gene: TRBJ2-3
clone size: -

CDR3 protein: CASSPSYEQYF
V gene: TRBV25-1
J gene: TRBJ2-7
clone size: -

CDR3 protein: CSVEEPRVYTDTQYF
V gene: TRBV29-1
J gene: TRBJ2-3
clone size: -

CDR3 protein: CSVHPGTGAYEQYF
V gene: TRBV29-1
J gene: TRBJ2-7
clone size: -

CDR3 protein: CAISGIPGTLNTEAFF
V gene: TRBV10-3
J gene: TRBJ1-1
clone size: -